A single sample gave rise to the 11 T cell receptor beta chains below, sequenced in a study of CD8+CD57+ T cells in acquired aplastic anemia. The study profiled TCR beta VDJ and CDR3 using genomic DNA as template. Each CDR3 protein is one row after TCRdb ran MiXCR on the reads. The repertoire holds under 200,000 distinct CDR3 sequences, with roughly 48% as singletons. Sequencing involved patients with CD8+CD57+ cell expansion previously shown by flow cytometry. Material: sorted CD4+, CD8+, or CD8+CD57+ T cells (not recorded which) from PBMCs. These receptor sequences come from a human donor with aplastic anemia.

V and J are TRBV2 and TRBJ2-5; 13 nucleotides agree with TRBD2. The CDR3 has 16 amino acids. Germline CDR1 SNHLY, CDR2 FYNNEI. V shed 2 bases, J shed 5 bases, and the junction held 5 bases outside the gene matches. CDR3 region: CASSERTSGSWETQYF. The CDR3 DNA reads TGTGCCAGCAGTGAAAGGACTAGCGGGAGTTGGGAGACCCAGTACTTC.

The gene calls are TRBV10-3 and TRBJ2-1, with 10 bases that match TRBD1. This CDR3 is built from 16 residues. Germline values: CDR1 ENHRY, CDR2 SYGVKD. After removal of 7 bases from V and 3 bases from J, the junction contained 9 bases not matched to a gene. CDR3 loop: CAITLAGDRGYNEQFF. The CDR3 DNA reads TGTGCCATCACGTTGGCGGGGGACAGGGGCTACAATGAGCAGTTCTTC.

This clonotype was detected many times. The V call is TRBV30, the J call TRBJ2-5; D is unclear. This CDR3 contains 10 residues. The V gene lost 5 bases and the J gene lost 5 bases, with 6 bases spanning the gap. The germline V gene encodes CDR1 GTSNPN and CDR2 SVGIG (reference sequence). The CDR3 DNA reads TGTGCCTGGGATGGGGAGACCCAGTACTTC. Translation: CAWDGETQYF.

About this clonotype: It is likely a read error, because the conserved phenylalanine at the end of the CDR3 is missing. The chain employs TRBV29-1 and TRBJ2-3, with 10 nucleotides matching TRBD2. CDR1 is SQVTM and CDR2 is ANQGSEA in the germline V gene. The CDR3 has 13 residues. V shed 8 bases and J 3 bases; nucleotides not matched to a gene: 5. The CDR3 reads CSRRTSGTDTQYS. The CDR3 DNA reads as TGCAGCCGTAGGACTAGCGGAACAGATACGCAGTATTCT.

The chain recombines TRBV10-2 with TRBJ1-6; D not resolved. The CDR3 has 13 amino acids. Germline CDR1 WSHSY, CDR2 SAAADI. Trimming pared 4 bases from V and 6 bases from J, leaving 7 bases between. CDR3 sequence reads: CASSGQANSPLHF. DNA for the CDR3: TGCGCCAGCAGTGGGCAGGCTAATTCACCCCTCCACTTT.

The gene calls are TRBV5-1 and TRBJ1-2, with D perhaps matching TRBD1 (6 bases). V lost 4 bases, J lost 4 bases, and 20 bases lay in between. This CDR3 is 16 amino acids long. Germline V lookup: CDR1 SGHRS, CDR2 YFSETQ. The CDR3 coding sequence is TGCGCCAGCAGCCGGATGGGGCAGGGGTTATTCTATGGCTACACCTTC. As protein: CASSRMGQGLFYGYTF.

The CDR3 nucleotides read TGTGCCAGTAGTATGGGGGCCGGACGGGAGCTGTTTTTT. This gives the protein CASSMGAGRELFF. The genes are TRBV19 and TRBJ2-2; D possibly corresponds to TRBD1 (6 bases). Germline CDR1 and CDR2: LNHDA and SQIVND (reference sequence). V lost 3 bases and J lost 9, with 11 bases in between. The CDR3 loop spans 13 amino acids. The full variable domain, in which reference TRBV19 and TRBJ2-2 provide the parts outside the CDR3, is DGGITQSPKYLFRKEGQNVTLSCEQNLNHDAMYWYRQDPGQGLRLIYYSQIVNDFQKGDIAEGYSVSREKKESFPLTVTSAQKNPTAFYLCASSMGAGRELFFGEGSRLTVL.

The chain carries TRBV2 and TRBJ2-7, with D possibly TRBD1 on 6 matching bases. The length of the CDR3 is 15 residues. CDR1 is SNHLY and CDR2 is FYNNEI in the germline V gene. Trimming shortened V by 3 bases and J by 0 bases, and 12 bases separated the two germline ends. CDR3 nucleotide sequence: TGTGCCAGCAGTGACCGCCTACAGGGCTCCTACGAGCAGTACTTC. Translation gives CASSDRLQGSYEQYF. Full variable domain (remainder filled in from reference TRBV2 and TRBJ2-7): EPEVTQTPSHQVTQMGQEVILRCVPISNHLYFYWYRQILGQKVEFLVSFYNNEISEKSEIFDDQFSVERPDGSNFTLKIRSTKLEDSAMYFCASSDRLQGSYEQYFGPGTRLTVT.

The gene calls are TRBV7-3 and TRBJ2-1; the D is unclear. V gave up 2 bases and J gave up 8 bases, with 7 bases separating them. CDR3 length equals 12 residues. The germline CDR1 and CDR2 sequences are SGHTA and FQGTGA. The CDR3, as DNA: TGTGCCAGCAGCTTAGCGGCCGATGAGCAGTTCTTC. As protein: CASSLAADEQFF.

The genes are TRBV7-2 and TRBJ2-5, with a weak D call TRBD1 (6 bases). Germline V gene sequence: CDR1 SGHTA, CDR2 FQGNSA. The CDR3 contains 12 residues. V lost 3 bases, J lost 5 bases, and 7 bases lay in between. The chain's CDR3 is CASSFRGETQYF. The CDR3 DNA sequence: TGTGCCAGCAGCTTTAGGGGGGAGACCCAGTACTTC.

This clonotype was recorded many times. The CDR3 loop is CASSEGLAGSEQFF. In nucleotides, the CDR3 is TGCGCCAGCAGTGAAGGACTAGCAGGCAGTGAGCAGTTCTTC. The chain couples TRBV10-1 to TRBJ2-1, with TRBD2 matching over 8 bases. Germline assignment: CDR1 WNHNN and CDR2 SYGVQD (reference sequence). V shed 3 bases, J shed 9 bases, and the junction held 7 bases outside the gene matches. This CDR3 has 14 residues.